The source of this T cell receptor beta chain is a study of response to subunit inactivated influenza vaccine. TCRdb re-called the RT-PCR reads with MiXCR, one entry per CDR3 protein. Seen here are 150,000 to 200,000 distinct CDR3 sequences, about 9.3% observed once, and the top ten hold roughly 11%. This CDR3 region has 13 residues. Germline CDR1 SGHNT, CDR2 YENEEA. V lost 5 bases and J 6 bases, leaving 12 bases between the germline ends. The material was non-naive T cells sorted from PBMCs, obtained on the day of vaccination. The receptor was derived from a man aged 50-59 years who received an inactivated influenza vaccine. The chain employs TRBV11-3 and TRBJ2-3, with D perhaps TRBD2 (5 bases). The CDR3 reads CASSVGRTDTQYF. CDR3 sequence (DNA): TGTGCCAGCAGCGTAGGGCGGACTGATACGCAGTATTTT.